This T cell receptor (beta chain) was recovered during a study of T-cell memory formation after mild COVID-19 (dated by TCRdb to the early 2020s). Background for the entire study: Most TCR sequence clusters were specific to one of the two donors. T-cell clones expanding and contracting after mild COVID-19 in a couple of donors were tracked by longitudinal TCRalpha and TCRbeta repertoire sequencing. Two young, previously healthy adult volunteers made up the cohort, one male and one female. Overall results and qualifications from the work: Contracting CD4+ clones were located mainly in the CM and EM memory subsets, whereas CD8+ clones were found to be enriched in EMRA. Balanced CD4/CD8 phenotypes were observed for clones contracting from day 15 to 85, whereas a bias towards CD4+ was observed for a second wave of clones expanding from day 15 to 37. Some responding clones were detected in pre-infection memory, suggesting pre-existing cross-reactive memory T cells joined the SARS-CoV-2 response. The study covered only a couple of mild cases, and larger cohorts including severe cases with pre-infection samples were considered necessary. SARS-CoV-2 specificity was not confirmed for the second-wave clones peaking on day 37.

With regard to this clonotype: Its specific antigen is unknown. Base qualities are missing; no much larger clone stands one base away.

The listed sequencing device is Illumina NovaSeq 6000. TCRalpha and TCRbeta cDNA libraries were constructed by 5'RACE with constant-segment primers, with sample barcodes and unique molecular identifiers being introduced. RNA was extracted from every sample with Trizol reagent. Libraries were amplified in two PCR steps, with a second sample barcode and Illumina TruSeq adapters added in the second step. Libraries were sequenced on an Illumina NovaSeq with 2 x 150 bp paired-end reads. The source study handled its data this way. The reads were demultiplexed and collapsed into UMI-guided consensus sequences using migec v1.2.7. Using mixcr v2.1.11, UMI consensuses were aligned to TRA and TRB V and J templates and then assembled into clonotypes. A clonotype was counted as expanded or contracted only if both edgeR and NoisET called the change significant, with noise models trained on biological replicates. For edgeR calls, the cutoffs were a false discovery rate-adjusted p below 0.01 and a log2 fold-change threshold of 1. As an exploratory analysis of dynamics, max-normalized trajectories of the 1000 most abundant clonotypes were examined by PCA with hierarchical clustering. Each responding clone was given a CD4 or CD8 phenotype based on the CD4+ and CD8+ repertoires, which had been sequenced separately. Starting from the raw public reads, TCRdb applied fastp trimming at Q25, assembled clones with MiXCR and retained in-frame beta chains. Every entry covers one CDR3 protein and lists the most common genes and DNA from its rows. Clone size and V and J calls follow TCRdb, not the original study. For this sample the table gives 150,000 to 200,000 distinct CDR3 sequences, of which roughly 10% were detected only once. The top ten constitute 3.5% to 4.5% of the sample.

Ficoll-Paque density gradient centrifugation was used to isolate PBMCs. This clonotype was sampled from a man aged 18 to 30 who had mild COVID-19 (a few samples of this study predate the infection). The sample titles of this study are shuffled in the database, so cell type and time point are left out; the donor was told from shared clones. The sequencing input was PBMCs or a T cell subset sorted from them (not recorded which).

The DNA sequence is given as TGTGCCAGCAGTTACTCCGGGGACTCTGGGGCCAACGTCCTGACTTTC. It codes for CASSYSGDSGANVLTF. The chain employs TRBV6-5 and TRBJ2-6; D gene: possibly TRBD2, on 5 matching bases. Trimming costs V 0 bases and J 0 bases, and their ends lie 6 bases apart. The germline V gene provides CDR1 MNHEY and CDR2 SVGAGI. There are 16 amino acids in the CDR3, from cysteine to phenylalanine inclusive. Only the CDR3 region is kept as DNA, spanning 48 bases read in frame from base 1.